A single TCR beta chain is shown here with its context. Its antigen is still unknown. Sequencing used immunoSEQ multiplex PCR; TCRdb keeps in-frame clones, though not all of them. The data contain 73,000 or so clones, over 60% of them singletons. This CDR3 contains 12 residues. Trimming took 2 bases from V and 6 from J, leaving 11 bases between them. Per the germline V gene, CDR1 is GTSNPN and CDR2 is SVGIG (reference sequence). This sample was taken from a study of T cell responses to AZD1222 COVID-19 vaccine. Study results and limitations: With dominance at 160-218 and 743-854, vaccine-associated CD4 TCRs spanned spike.

This TCR was sampled from an adult who received the AZD1222 COVID-19 vaccine. The rearrangement joins TRBV30 to TRBJ2-7; D gene ambiguous. Specimen: peripheral blood, collected 28 days after the second AZD1222 dose. The CDR3 sequence is CAWSSRVGEQYF. As DNA, the CDR3 is TGTGCCTGGAGTTCTAGGGTCGGCGAGCAGTACTTC.